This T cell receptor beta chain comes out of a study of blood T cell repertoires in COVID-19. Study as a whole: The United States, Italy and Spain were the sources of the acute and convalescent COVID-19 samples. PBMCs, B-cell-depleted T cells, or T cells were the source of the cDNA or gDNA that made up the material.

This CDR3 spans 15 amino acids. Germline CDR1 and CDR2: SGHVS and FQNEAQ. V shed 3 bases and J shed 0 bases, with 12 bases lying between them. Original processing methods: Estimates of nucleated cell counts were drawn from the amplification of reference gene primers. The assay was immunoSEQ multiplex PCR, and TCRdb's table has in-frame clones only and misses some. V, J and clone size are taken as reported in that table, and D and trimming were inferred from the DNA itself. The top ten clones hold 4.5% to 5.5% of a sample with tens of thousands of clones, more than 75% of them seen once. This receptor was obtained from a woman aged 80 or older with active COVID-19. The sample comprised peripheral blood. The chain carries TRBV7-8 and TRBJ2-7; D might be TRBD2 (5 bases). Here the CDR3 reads CASSFRRGSSYEQYF. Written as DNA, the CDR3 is TGTGCCAGCAGCTTTCGAAGAGGGAGCTCCTACGAGCAGTACTTC.